This is a list of T cell receptor beta chains from one sample in a study of response to subunit inactivated influenza vaccine. TCRdb processed the RT-PCR reads anew with MiXCR; each CDR3 protein has one entry. The repertoire holds around 570,000 distinct CDR3 sequences, with about 8% as singletons. The source was PBMCs from blood, collected less than 30 months after vaccination. These receptors were collected from a man aged 45 to 75 who received an inactivated influenza vaccine. Both conserved end residues are part of each CDR3. D genes are given only for firm matches. The size field is filled for only some rows; it gives once, few, many or a size class.

size: many
length: 15
J: TRBJ1-6
D: TRBD1
V: TRBV5-1
CDR3: CASSRTGVSGSPLHF
DNA: TGCGCCAGCAGCCGGACAGGGGTTAGTGGTTCACCCCTCCACTTT

size: NA
length: 14
J: TRBJ2-2
D: NA
V: TRBV4-2
CDR3: CAGSQVGDTGELFF
DNA: TGTGCCGGCAGCCAAGTTGGGGACACCGGGGAGCTGTTTTTT

size: few
length: 12
J: TRBJ1-2
D: NA
V: TRBV20-1
CDR3: CSAATGPYGYTF
DNA: TGCAGTGCAGCCACAGGGCCCTATGGCTACACCTTC

size: NA
length: 12
J: TRBJ1-2
D: TRBD1
V: TRBV7-2
CDR3: CASWGTGMGYTF
DNA: TGTGCCAGCTGGGGGACAGGGATGGGCTACACCTTC

size: NA
length: 16
J: TRBJ1-4
D: TRBD1
V: TRBV15
CDR3: CATSRGGQGAYEKLFF
DNA: TGTGCCACCAGCAGAGGTGGACAGGGGGCGTATGAAAAACTGTTTTTT

size: NA
length: 15
J: TRBJ2-5
D: TRBD2
V: TRBV6-5
CDR3: CASSYSGGVQETQYF
DNA: TGTGCCAGCAGTTACAGCGGGGGGGTTCAAGAGACCCAGTACTTC

size: few
length: 16
J: TRBJ2-1
D: NA
V: TRBV4-3
CDR3: CASSQDARGRYNEQFF
DNA: TGCGCCAGCAGCCAAGATGCGAGGGGAAGGTACAATGAGCAGTTCTTC

size: few
length: 18
J: TRBJ2-1
D: TRBD2
V: TRBV6-2/TRBV6-3
CDR3: CASSSLTSGGAYYNEQFF
DNA: TGTGCCAGCAGTTCCCTGACTAGCGGGGGGGCCTACTACAATGAGCAGTTCTTC

size: NA
length: 17
J: TRBJ2-3
D: NA
V: TRBV20-1
CDR3: CSARTPRPPPGTDTQYF
DNA: TGCAGTGCTAGGACTCCCCGACCGCCCCCAGGCACAGATACGCAGTATTTT

size: few
length: 16
J: TRBJ2-1
D: TRBD2
V: TRBV10-3
CDR3: CAISEPSSGRRNEQFF
DNA: TGTGCCATCAGTGAGCCTTCTAGCGGGAGAAGGAATGAGCAGTTCTTC

size: NA
length: 15
J: TRBJ2-2
D: NA
V: TRBV6-1
CDR3: CASRTRSRGEGELFF
DNA: TGTGCCAGCAGAACTAGGTCGAGGGGGGAGGGGGAGCTGTTTTTT

size: many
length: 15
J: TRBJ1-1
D: NA
V: TRBV20-1
CDR3: CSARTAFDMNTEAFF
DNA: TGCAGTGCTAGGACAGCATTCGACATGAACACTGAAGCTTTCTTT

size: few
length: 15
J: TRBJ2-1
D: TRBD2
V: TRBV20-1
CDR3: CSARAPGLGGDEQFF
DNA: TGCAGTGCTAGAGCACCGGGACTCGGGGGGGATGAGCAGTTCTTC

size: NA
length: 15
J: TRBJ2-2
D: TRBD1
V: TRBV12-3/TRBV12-4
CDR3: CASSLRGWDTGELFF
DNA: TGTGCCAGCAGTCTCAGGGGGTGGGACACCGGGGAGCTGTTTTTT

size: NA
length: 13
J: TRBJ2-3
D: NA
V: TRBV4-2
CDR3: CASSPRASDTQYF
DNA: TGTGCCAGCAGCCCCCGAGCATCAGATACGCAGTATTTT

size: few
length: 16
J: TRBJ2-3
D: TRBD2
V: TRBV7-2
CDR3: CASSPGLAGGRDTQYF
DNA: TGTGCCAGCAGCCCGGGACTAGCGGGGGGGAGGGATACGCAGTATTTT

size: many
length: 17
J: TRBJ2-2
D: NA
V: TRBV7-2
CDR3: CASSPTAVGGYTGELFF
DNA: TGTGCCAGCAGCCCGACCGCAGTGGGGGGATACACCGGGGAGCTGTTTTTT

size: NA
length: 10
J: TRBJ2-3
D: NA
V: TRBV29-1
CDR3: CSVQTDTQYF
DNA: TGCAGCGTACAAACAGATACGCAGTATTTT

size: few
length: 13
J: TRBJ2-1
D: NA
V: TRBV6-6
CDR3: CASRYQRGVDQFF
DNA: TGTGCCAGCAGATACCAAAGAGGGGTCGATCAGTTCTTC

size: many
length: 15
J: TRBJ1-2
D: TRBD1
V: TRBV7-2
CDR3: CASSADRGRGYGYTF
DNA: TGTGCCAGCAGCGCGGACAGGGGGCGCGGCTATGGCTACACCTTC

size: few
length: 14
J: TRBJ2-1
D: NA
V: TRBV6-1
CDR3: CASSPAGPVDEQFF
DNA: TGTGCCAGCAGTCCGGCGGGGCCCGTCGATGAGCAGTTCTTC

size: few
length: 16
J: TRBJ2-7
D: NA
V: TRBV12-3/TRBV12-4
CDR3: CASSLILSWGLDEQYF
DNA: TGTGCCAGCAGTTTAATTTTATCCTGGGGGTTAGACGAGCAGTACTTC

size: many
length: 12
J: TRBJ2-7
D: NA
V: TRBV10-1
CDR3: CASSSRSGEQYF
DNA: TGCGCCAGCAGCTCCAGGTCGGGCGAGCAGTACTTC

size: NA
length: 18
J: TRBJ2-7
D: TRBD2
V: TRBV27
CDR3: CASSPLTSGYGWPYEQYF
DNA: TGTGCCAGCAGCCCCTTGACTAGCGGGTATGGGTGGCCCTACGAGCAGTACTTC

size: many
length: 16
J: TRBJ2-1
D: TRBD2
V: TRBV5-1
CDR3: CASSPGVAGSYNEQFF
DNA: TGCGCCAGCAGCCCCGGGGTAGCGGGGTCTTACAATGAGCAGTTCTTC

size: many
length: 14
J: TRBJ1-2
D: TRBD1
V: TRBV28
CDR3: CATLTWTGDFGYTF
DNA: TGTGCCACCTTGACGTGGACAGGGGATTTTGGCTACACCTTC

size: NA
length: 12
J: TRBJ2-7
D: NA
V: TRBV6-2/TRBV6-3
CDR3: CASRDGTYEQYF
DNA: TGTGCCAGCAGAGACGGAACCTACGAGCAGTACTTC

size: NA
length: 15
J: TRBJ2-2
D: TRBD2
V: TRBV4-1
CDR3: CASSRGGARTGELFF
DNA: TGCGCCAGCAGCCGCGGGGGGGCCCGGACCGGGGAGCTGTTTTTT

size: NA
length: 15
J: TRBJ2-1
D: TRBD2
V: TRBV3-1
CDR3: CASSLRTSLYNEQFF
DNA: TGTGCCAGCAGCCTTCGGACTAGTCTCTACAATGAGCAGTTCTTC

size: many
length: 16
J: TRBJ1-4
D: TRBD1
V: TRBV12-3/TRBV12-4
CDR3: CASSFINRGPNEKLFF
DNA: TGTGCCAGCAGTTTTATTAACAGGGGGCCTAATGAAAAACTGTTTTTT

size: many
length: 14
J: TRBJ2-7
D: TRBD2
V: TRBV5-1
CDR3: CASSFSREGGEQYF
DNA: TGCGCCAGCAGCTTTTCGAGGGAGGGAGGTGAGCAGTACTTC

size: many
length: 16
J: TRBJ2-5
D: TRBD2
V: TRBV12-3/TRBV12-4
CDR3: CASSGYVAGAKETQYF
DNA: TGTGCCAGCAGTGGATACGTAGCGGGAGCTAAAGAGACCCAGTACTTC

size: NA
length: 14
J: TRBJ1-4
D: TRBD1
V: TRBV20-1
CDR3: CSAPDRERSEKLFF
DNA: TGCAGTGCCCCCGACAGGGAAAGGAGCGAAAAACTGTTTTTT

size: few
length: 15
J: TRBJ1-1
D: NA
V: TRBV19
CDR3: CASSIGAGMNTEAFF
DNA: TGTGCCAGTAGTATTGGTGCAGGGATGAACACTGAAGCTTTCTTT

size: NA
length: 12
J: TRBJ2-2
D: NA
V: TRBV12-3/TRBV12-4
CDR3: CASSLSNGELFF
DNA: TGTGCCAGCAGCCTAAGCAACGGGGAGCTGTTTTTT

size: many
length: 14
J: TRBJ2-3
D: NA
V: TRBV20-1
CDR3: CSARDAGASGTQYF
DNA: TGCAGTGCTAGAGACGCGGGGGCCAGCGGTACGCAGTATTTT

size: NA
length: 13
J: TRBJ2-7
D: NA
V: TRBV20-1
CDR3: CSARDHNSYEQYF
DNA: TGCAGTGCTAGAGATCACAACTCCTACGAGCAGTACTTC

size: few
length: 13
J: TRBJ1-6
D: NA
V: TRBV5-1
CDR3: CASSDQDNSPLHF
DNA: TGCGCCAGCAGCGACCAAGATAATTCACCCCTCCACTTT

size: NA
length: 17
J: TRBJ2-4
D: TRBD2
V: TRBV6-2/TRBV6-3
CDR3: CASMGLAGVLAKNIQYF
DNA: TGTGCCAGCATGGGACTAGCGGGAGTCCTAGCCAAAAACATTCAGTACTTC

size: NA
length: 15
J: TRBJ2-5
D: NA
V: TRBV7-2
CDR3: CASSRGRGVQETQYF
DNA: TGTGCCAGCAGCCGGGGAAGGGGGGTACAAGAGACCCAGTACTTC

size: many
length: 11
J: TRBJ2-7
D: NA
V: TRBV20-1
CDR3: CSARRGREQYF
DNA: TGCAGTGCTCGCAGGGGTCGGGAGCAGTACTTC

size: many
length: 14
J: TRBJ1-5
D: NA
V: TRBV7-2
CDR3: CASSGTYSNQPQHF
DNA: TGTGCCAGCAGCGGGACTTATAGCAATCAGCCCCAGCATTTT

size: NA
length: 14
J: TRBJ2-1
D: NA
V: TRBV7-2
CDR3: CASSSMTRYNEQFF
DNA: TGTGCCAGCAGCTCCATGACCAGGTACAATGAGCAGTTCTTC

size: NA
length: 13
J: TRBJ1-5
D: NA
V: TRBV7-2
CDR3: CASSGTHNQPQHF
DNA: TGTGCCAGCAGCGGGACCCACAATCAGCCCCAGCATTTT

size: few
length: 18
J: TRBJ2-1
D: TRBD2
V: TRBV6-1
CDR3: CASSLTATKRTSYNEQFF
DNA: TGTGCCAGCAGTCTTACAGCTACGAAACGGACTAGTTACAATGAGCAGTTCTTC

size: few
length: 14
J: TRBJ1-1
D: NA
V: TRBV7-2
CDR3: CASRGRESGTEAFF
DNA: TGTGCCAGCAGGGGAAGGGAAAGTGGAACTGAAGCTTTCTTT

size: few
length: 12
J: TRBJ1-2
D: NA
V: TRBV7-2
CDR3: CASSSGVGGYTF
DNA: TGTGCCAGCAGCTCAGGAGTAGGCGGCTACACCTTC

size: NA
length: 16
J: TRBJ1-6
D: TRBD1
V: TRBV20-1
CDR3: CSAFSQGASYNSPLHF
DNA: TGCAGTGCTTTTTCGCAGGGGGCGTCCTATAATTCACCCCTCCACTTT

size: many
length: 16
J: TRBJ2-3
D: TRBD2
V: TRBV12-3/TRBV12-4
CDR3: CASSSFSGGLANTQYF
DNA: TGTGCCAGCAGTTCCTTCAGCGGGGGGCTGGCCAATACGCAGTATTTT

size: many
length: 13
J: TRBJ1-2
D: NA
V: TRBV29-1
CDR3: CSVPGTRNYGYTF
DNA: TGCAGCGTGCCCGGGACACGGAACTATGGCTACACCTTC

size: many
length: 17
J: TRBJ2-3
D: TRBD2
V: TRBV10-3
CDR3: CAISESSGSGSLDTQYF
DNA: TGTGCCATCAGTGAGTCTTCCGGTAGCGGGAGTTTGGATACGCAGTATTTT

size: many
length: 19
J: TRBJ1-2
D: NA
V: TRBV4-1
CDR3: CASSQQPTGGSPANYGYTF
DNA: TGCGCCAGCAGCCAACAACCTACGGGGGGGTCACCAGCTAACTATGGCTACACCTTC

size: many
length: 13
J: TRBJ1-1
D: NA
V: TRBV12-3/TRBV12-4
CDR3: CASSPSKNTEAFF
DNA: TGTGCCAGCAGTCCAAGCAAAAACACTGAAGCTTTCTTT

size: many
length: 13
J: TRBJ2-7
D: NA
V: TRBV12-3/TRBV12-4
CDR3: CASASGLLYEQYF
DNA: TGTGCCAGCGCATCGGGACTCCTATACGAGCAGTACTTC